Below are 17 T cell receptor beta chains sequenced from a single sample in a study of T cell responses to AZD1222 COVID-19 vaccine. Clones were sequenced by immunoSEQ multiplex PCR, and TCRdb holds only the in-frame ones, with some missing. The sample includes 90,000 to 120,000 clones, more than 75% of them seen just once. This material consisted of peripheral blood, taken on day 0 of AZD1222 vaccination. These receptors were obtained from an adult in good health.

The chain is built from TRBV9 and TRBJ2-2; D gene ambiguous. In germline, CDR1 is SGDLS, CDR2 YYNGEE. Trimming took 0 bases from V and 1 from J, leaving 10 bases between them. The CDR3 is made up of 16 amino acids. The CDR3 sequence: CASSVEDPRNTGELFF. DNA for the CDR3: TGTGCCAGCAGCGTAGAGGACCCCAGGAACACCGGGGAGCTGTTTTTT.

The rearrangement links TRBV6-2 or TRBV6-3 to TRBJ1-1, with 8 bases matching TRBD1. V dropped 4 bases and J dropped 4; count of bases not matched to a gene: 5. Germline values: CDR1 MNHEY, CDR2 SVGEGT. The CDR3 is made up of 14 amino acids. The DNA of the CDR3 is TGTGCCAGCAGTTTCTACGGGACAGGCACTGAAGCTTTCTTT. It codes for CASSFYGTGTEAFF.

This rearrangement joins TRBV3-1 (or the pseudogene TRBV3-2) to TRBJ2-3; D might be TRBD1 or TRBD2, each matching 5 bases. V was shortened by 5 bases and J by 7 bases, with 13 bases between the two germline ends. Looked up from germline, CDR1 is LGHDT and CDR2 is YNNKEL (reference sequence). CDR3 length equals 13 residues. CDR3 protein: CASSDLGVNTQYF. For the CDR3, the DNA is TGTGCCAGCAGCGACCTGGGGGTGAATACGCAGTATTTT.

The V gene is TRBV24-1, the J gene TRBJ2-5, with a possible D match to TRBD1 (6 bases). The CDR3 spans 14 residues. From germline, CDR1 is KGHDR and CDR2 SFDVKD. Trimming removed 7 bases from V and 4 bases from J, with 15 bases in between. This CDR3 is CATSETGSPETQYF. CDR3 in DNA: TGTGCCACCAGCGAAACAGGGTCCCCAGAGACCCAGTACTTC.

The chain recombines TRBV20-1 with TRBJ1-2, with a tentative D call TRBD1 (5 bases). Per the germline V gene, CDR1 is DFQATT and CDR2 is SNEGSKA (reference sequence). V lost 8 bases and J lost 8, with 15 bases in between. The CDR3 totals 11 residues. In nucleotides, the CDR3 is TGCAGTTTCGAAGGGGCTTGGGGCTACACCTTC. Its translation: CSFEGAWGYTF.

The rearrangement uses TRBV6-2 or TRBV6-3 and TRBJ1-5; D might be TRBD1 (5 bases). This CDR3 has 15 amino acids. Germline CDR1 MNHEY, CDR2 SVGEGT. Trimming took off 2 bases at V and 7 bases at J, with 15 bases between the two ends. In DNA, the CDR3 is TGTGCCAGCAGTTACGGGGGACTCCTTCACCAGCCCCAGCATTTT. Translated, it gives CASSYGGLLHQPQHF.

The V call is TRBV5-1, the J call TRBJ2-1, with 8 nucleotides matching TRBD2. CDR1 and CDR2 from the germline V gene are SGHRS and YFSETQ. Unmatched junction bases numbered 10, after V lost 4 bases and J lost 7 bases. The CDR3 is 15 residues long. CDR3 region: CASSPLLTSDNEQFF. As DNA, the CDR3 is TGCGCCAGCAGCCCCCTGCTGACTAGCGATAATGAGCAGTTCTTC.

This chain connects TRBV21-1 to TRBJ2-1. TRBV21-1 is recorded as a pseudogene. This CDR3 is built from 14 residues. In DNA form, the CDR3 reads TGTGCCAGCGGTGGACGGAAGTCCTACAATGAGCAGTTCTTC. This codes for CASGGRKSYNEQFF.

This chain uses TRBV7-9 with TRBJ2-3; TRBD2 is a possible D gene (6 bases). V lost 5 bases and J 0 bases, leaving 12 bases between the germline ends. Germline values: CDR1 SEHNR, CDR2 FQNEAQ (reference sequence). The CDR3 runs 15 residues. The DNA for the CDR3 is TGTGCCAGCAGCCCCGCGGGGTTTAGCACAGATACGCAGTATTTT. Its protein product is CASSPAGFSTDTQYF.

V and J are TRBV7-2 and TRBJ1-2; TRBD1 matches at 9 bases. After removal of 1 base from V and 8 bases from J, the junction contained 5 bases not matched to a gene. The CDR3 loop spans 14 amino acids. CDR1 and CDR2 from the germline V gene are SGHTA and FQGNSA. This chain's CDR3 is CASSLEGTGWGYTF. The CDR3 nucleotides are TGTGCCAGCAGCTTAGAGGGGACAGGGTGGGGCTACACCTTC.

V and J are TRBV12-3 or TRBV12-4 and TRBJ2-1; D gene uncertain. CDR3 length equals 12 residues. V shed 6 bases and J shed 10 bases, with 13 bases lying between them. CDR3 protein: CASRPVLGEQFF. CDR3 coding DNA: TGTGCCAGCAGGCCTGTACTGGGGGAGCAGTTCTTC.

The chain employs TRBV2 and TRBJ2-4; 15 bases are shared with TRBD2. CDR3 length: 16 residues. Germline loops: CDR1 SNHLY, CDR2 FYNNEI. The ends lost 5 bases at V and 6 bases at J; junction bases unmatched: 5. CDR3 DNA: TGTGCCAGCAGTTACGGACTAGCGGGGGGGCGAAACATTCAGTACTTC. Encoded protein: CASSYGLAGGRNIQYF.

The chain uses TRBV19 and TRBJ1-4; 9 positions agree with TRBD1. Trimming took 3 bases from V and 8 from J; bases not matched to a gene: 7. The CDR3 length is 15 residues. CDR1 and CDR2 (germline): LNHDA, SQIVND (reference sequence). This CDR3 reads CASSIWTGVREKLFF. The CDR3 DNA sequence: TGTGCCAGTAGTATCTGGACAGGGGTGAGGGAAAAACTGTTTTTT. The whole variable domain, filled in from reference TRBV19 and TRBJ1-4, reads DGGITQSPKYLFRKEGQNVTLSCEQNLNHDAMYWYRQDPGQGLRLIYYSQIVNDFQKGDIAEGYSVSREKKESFPLTVTSAQKNPTAFYLCASSIWTGVREKLFFGSGTQLSVL.

This clone was observed a few times. The chain carries TRBV5-4 and TRBJ1-3; possibly TRBD1 for D (5 bases). The V end was cut by 0 bases, the J end by 4 bases, with 5 bases between. The germline CDR1 and CDR2 sequences are SGHNT and YYREEE (reference sequence). CDR3 length: 13 amino acids. CDR3 protein: CASSLGQGNTIYF. CDR3 coding DNA: TGTGCCAGCAGCTTGGGACAGGGAAACACCATATATTTT.

The chain couples TRBV3-1 (or the pseudogene TRBV3-2) to TRBJ2-7; 16 bases agree with TRBD2. CDR1 is LGHDT, CDR2 YNNKEL, per germline (reference sequence). The V segment lost 4 bases and the J segment 0 bases; nucleotides outside the gene matches: 9. The CDR3 consists of 19 residues. The CDR3 here is CASSRSGTSGGANSYEQYF. In nucleotides, the CDR3 is TGTGCCAGCAGCCGGAGCGGGACTAGCGGGGGGGCGAACTCCTACGAGCAGTACTTC.

This chain links TRBV21-1 with TRBJ1-1. TRBV21-1 is a known pseudogene. The CDR3 has 12 amino acids. For the CDR3, the DNA is TGTGCCAGCAGCCAAGGGGGACCTGAAGCTTTCTTT. Protein product: CASSQGGPEAFF.

The chain couples TRBV5-4 to TRBJ1-2; D is perhaps TRBD1 (5 bases). CDR1 SGHNT and CDR2 YYREEE come from the germline V gene (reference sequence). The CDR3 has 14 amino acids. The V end was cut by 0 bases, the J end by 4 bases, with 10 bases between. The CDR3 nucleotides read TGTGCCAGCAGCTTGGACCGGACAACCTATGGCTACACCTTC. The encoded protein is CASSLDRTTYGYTF.